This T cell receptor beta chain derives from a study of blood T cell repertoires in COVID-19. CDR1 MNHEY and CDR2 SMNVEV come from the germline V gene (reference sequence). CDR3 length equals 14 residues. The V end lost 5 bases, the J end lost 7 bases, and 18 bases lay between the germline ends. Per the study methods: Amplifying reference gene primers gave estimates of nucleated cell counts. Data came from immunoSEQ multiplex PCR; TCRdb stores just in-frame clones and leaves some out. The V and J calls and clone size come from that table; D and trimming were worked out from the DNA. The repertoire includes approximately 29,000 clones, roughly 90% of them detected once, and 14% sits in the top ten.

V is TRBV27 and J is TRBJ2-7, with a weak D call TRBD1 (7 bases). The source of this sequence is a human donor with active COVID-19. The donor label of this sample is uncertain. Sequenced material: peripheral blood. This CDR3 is CASSRGTARWEQYF. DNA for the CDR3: TGTGCCAGCAGTCGCGGGACAGCCCGGTGGGAGCAGTACTTC.